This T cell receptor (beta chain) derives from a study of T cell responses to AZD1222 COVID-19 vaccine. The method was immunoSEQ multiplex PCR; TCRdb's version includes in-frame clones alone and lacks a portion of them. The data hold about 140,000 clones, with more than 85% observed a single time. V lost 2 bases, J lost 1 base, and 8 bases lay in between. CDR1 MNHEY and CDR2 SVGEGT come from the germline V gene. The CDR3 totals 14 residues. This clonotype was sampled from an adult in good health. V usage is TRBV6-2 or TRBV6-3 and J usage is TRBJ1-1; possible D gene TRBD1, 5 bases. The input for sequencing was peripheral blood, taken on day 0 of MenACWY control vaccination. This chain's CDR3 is CASSYQTGNTEAFF. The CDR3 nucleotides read TGTGCCAGCAGTTACCAAACAGGGAACACTGAAGCTTTCTTT.